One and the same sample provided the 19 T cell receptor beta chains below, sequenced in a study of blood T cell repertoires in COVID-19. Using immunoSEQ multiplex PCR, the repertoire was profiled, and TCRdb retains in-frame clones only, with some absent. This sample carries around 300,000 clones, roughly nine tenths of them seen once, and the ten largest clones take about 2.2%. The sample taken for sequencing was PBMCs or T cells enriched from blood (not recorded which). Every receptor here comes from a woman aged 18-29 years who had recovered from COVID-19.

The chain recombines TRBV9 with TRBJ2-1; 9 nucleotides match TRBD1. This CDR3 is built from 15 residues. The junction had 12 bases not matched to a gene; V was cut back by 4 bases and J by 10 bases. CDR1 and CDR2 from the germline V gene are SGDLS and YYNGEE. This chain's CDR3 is CASSTGDRDFFEQFF. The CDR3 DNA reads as TGTGCCAGCAGCACGGGGGACAGGGACTTTTTCGAGCAGTTCTTC.

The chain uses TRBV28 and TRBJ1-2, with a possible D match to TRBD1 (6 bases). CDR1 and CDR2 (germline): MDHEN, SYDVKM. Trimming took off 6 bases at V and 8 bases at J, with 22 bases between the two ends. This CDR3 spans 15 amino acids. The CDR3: CASSPAGPGVGGYTF. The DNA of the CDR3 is TGTGCCAGCAGCCCGGCCGGGCCAGGGGTAGGGGGCTACACCTTC.

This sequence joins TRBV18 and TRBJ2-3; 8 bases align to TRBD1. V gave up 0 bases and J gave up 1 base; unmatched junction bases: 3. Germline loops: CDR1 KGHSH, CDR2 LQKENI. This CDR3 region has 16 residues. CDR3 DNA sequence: TGTGCCAGCTCACCACCCGGACAGGGAGGCACAGATACGCAGTATTTT. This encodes CASSPPGQGGTDTQYF.

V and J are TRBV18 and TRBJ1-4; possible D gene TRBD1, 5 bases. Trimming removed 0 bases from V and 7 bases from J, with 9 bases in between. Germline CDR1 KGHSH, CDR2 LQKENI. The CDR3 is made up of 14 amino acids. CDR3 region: CASSPPGRGEKLFF. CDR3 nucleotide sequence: TGTGCCAGCTCACCACCGGGAAGGGGTGAAAAACTGTTTTTT. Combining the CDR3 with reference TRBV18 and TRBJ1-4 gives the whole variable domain NAGVMQNPRHLVRRRGQEARLRCSPMKGHSHVYWYRQLPEEGLKFMVYLQKENIIDESGMPKERFSAEFPKEGPSILRIQQVVRGDSAAYFCASSPPGRGEKLFFGSGTQLSVL.

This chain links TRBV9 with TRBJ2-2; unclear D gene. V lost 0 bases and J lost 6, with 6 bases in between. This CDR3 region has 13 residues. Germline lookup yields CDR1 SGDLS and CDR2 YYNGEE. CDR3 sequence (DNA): TGTGCCAGCAGCGTAGCAACAGCCGGGGAGCTGTTTTTT. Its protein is CASSVATAGELFF.

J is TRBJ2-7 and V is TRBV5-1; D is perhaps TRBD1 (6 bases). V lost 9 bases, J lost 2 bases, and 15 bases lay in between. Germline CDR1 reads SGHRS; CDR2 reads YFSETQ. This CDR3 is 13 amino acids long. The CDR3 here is CAISPGATYEQYF. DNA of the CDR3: TGCGCCATCTCGCCAGGGGCTACCTACGAGCAGTACTTC.

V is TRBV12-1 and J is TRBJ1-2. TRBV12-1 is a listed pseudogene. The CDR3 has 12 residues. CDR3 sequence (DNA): TGTGCCAGCAGGAGCACCTCATATGGCTACACCTTC. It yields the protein CASRSTSYGYTF.

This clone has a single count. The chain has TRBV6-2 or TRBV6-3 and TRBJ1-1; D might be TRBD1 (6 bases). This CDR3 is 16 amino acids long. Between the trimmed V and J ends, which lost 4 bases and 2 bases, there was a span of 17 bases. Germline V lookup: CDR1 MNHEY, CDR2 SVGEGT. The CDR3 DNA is TGTGCCAGCAGTTCCCAACAGGGTGGGATAAACACTGAAGCTTTCTTT. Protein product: CASSSQQGGINTEAFF.

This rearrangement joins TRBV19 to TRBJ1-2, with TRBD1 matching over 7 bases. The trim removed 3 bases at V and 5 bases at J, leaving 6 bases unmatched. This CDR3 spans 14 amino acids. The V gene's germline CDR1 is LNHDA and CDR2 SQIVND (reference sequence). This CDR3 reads CASSIGDSLYGYTF. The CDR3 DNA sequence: TGTGCCAGTAGTATCGGGGACAGCTTATATGGCTACACCTTC.

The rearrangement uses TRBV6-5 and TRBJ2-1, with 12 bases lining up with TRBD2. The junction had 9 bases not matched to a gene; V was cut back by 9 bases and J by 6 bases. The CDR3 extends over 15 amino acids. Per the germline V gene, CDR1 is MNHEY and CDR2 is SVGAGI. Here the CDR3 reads CASIHLAGGPNEQFF. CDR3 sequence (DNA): TGTGCCAGTATCCACCTAGCGGGGGGGCCCAATGAGCAGTTCTTC.

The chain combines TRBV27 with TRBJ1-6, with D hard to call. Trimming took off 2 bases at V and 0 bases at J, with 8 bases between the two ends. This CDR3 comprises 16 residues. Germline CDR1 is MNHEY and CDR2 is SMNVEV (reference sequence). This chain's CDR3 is CASSLLQSSYNSPLHF. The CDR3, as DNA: TGTGCCAGCAGTTTACTACAGAGCTCCTATAATTCACCCCTCCACTTT.

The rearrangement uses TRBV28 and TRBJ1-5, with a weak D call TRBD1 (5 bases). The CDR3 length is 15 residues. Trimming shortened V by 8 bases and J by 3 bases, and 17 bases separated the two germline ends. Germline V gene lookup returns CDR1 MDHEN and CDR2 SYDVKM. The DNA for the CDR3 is TGTGCCAGCTCGCCGCAGGGCCCTTTCAATCAGCCCCAGCATTTT. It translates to CASSPQGPFNQPQHF.

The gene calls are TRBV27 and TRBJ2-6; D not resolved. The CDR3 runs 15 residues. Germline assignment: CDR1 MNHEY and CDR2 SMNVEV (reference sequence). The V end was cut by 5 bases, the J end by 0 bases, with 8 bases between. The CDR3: CASSVMSSGANVLTF. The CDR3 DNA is TGTGCCAGCAGTGTAATGAGCTCTGGGGCCAACGTCCTGACTTTC.

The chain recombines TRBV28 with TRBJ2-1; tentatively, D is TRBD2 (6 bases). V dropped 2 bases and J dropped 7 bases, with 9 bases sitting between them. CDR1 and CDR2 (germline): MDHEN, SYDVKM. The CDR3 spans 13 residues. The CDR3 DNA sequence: TGTGCCAGCAGTTTAGGAGGGTATAATGAGCAGTTCTTC. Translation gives CASSLGGYNEQFF.

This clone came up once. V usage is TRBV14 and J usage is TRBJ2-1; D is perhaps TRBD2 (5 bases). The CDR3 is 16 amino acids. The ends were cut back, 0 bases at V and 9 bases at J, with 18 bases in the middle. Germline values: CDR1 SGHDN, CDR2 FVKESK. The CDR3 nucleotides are TGTGCCAGCAGCCAAGAGGGGTTCTTGTCGGGATCTGAGCAGTTCTTC. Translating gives CASSQEGFLSGSEQFF.

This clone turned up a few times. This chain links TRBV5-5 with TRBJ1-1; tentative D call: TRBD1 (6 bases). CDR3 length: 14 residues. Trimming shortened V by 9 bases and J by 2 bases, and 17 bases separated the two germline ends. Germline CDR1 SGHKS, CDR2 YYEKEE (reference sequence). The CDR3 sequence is CATNREWINTEAFF. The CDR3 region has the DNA TGTGCCACCAACAGGGAATGGATCAACACTGAAGCTTTCTTT.

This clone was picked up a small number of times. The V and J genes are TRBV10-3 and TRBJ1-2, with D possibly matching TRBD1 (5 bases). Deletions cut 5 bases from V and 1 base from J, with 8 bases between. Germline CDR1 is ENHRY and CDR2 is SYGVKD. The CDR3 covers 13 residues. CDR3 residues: CAISQQDNYGYTF. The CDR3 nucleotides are TGTGCCATCAGTCAACAGGATAACTATGGCTACACCTTC.

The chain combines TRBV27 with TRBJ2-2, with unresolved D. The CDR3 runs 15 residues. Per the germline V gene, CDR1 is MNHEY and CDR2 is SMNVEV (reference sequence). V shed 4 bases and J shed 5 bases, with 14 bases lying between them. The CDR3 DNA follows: TGTGCCAGCAGTTATAGTATGGTCAGGACCGGGGAGCTGTTTTTT. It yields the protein CASSYSMVRTGELFF.

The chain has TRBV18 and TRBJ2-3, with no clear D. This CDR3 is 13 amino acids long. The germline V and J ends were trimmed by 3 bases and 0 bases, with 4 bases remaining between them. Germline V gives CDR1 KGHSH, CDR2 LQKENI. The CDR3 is CASSPMSTDTQYF. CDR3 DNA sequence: TGTGCCAGCTCACCTATGAGCACAGATACGCAGTATTTT. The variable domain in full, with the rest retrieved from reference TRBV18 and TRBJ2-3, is NAGVMQNPRHLVRRRGQEARLRCSPMKGHSHVYWYRQLPEEGLKFMVYLQKENIIDESGMPKERFSAEFPKEGPSILRIQQVVRGDSAAYFCASSPMSTDTQYFGPGTRLTVL.